This T cell receptor (beta chain) emerged from a study of early T cells in non-severe SARS-CoV-2 infection. This clonotype was picked up many times. Germline V gene data show CDR1 as SGDLS and CDR2 as YYNGEE. Trimming took 0 bases from V and 3 from J, leaving 9 bases between them. CDR3 length: 14 amino acids. Unique molecular identifiers were attached to individual cDNA molecules. MiXCR, run by TCRdb on the 5' RACE reads, gives a single entry per CDR3 protein. The data show around 30,000 distinct CDR3 sequences, roughly 6% seen once. The chain recombines TRBV9 with TRBJ1-1; D remains unclear. This sequence was found in an adult who was a healthcare worker with PCR-confirmed SARS-CoV-2 infection or an uninfected control (not recorded which). The sequencing sample was made of whole blood. CDR3: CASSVGVGDTEAFF. The CDR3 DNA sequence: TGTGCCAGCAGCGTAGGAGTCGGGGACACTGAAGCTTTCTTT.